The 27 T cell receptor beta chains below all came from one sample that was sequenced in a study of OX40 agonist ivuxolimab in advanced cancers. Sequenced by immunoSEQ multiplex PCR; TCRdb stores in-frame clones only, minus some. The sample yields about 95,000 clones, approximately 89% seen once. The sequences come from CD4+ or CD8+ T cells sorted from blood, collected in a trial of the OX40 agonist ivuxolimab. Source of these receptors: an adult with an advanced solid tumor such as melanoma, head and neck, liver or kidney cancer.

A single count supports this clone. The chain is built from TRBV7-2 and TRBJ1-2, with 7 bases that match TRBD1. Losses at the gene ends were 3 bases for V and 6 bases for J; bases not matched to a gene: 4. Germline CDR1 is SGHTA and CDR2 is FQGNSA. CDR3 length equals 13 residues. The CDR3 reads CASSFDRAHGYTF. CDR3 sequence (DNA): TGTGCCAGCAGCTTTGACAGGGCTCATGGCTACACCTTC.

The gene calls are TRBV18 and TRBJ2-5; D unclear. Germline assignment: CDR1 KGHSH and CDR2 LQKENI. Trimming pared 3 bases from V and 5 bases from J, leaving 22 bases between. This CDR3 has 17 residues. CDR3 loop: CASSPSGPYSGRETQYF. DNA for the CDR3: TGTGCCAGCTCACCTTCCGGGCCTTACTCCGGACGGGAGACCCAGTACTTC.

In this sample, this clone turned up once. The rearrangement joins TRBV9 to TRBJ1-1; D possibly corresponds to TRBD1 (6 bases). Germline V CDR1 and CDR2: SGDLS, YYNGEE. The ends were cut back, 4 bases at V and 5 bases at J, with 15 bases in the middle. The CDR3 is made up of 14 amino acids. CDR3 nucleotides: TGTGCCAGCAGCCCTCAAACAGGGCGAACTGAAGCTTTCTTT. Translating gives CASSPQTGRTEAFF.

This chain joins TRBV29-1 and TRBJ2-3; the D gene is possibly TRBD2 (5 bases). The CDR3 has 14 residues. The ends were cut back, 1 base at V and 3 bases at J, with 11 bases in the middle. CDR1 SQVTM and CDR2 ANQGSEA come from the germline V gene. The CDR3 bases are TGCAGCGTTGAAGGGTCAACGGGGACAGATACGCAGTATTTT. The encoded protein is CSVEGSTGTDTQYF.

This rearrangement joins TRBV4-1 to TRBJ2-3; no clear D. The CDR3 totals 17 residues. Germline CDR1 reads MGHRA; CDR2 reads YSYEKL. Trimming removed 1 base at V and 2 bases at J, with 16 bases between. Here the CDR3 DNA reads TGCGCCAGCAGCCAAGTTAGGAACGCCCGGTTCACAGATACGCAGTATTTT. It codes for CASSQVRNARFTDTQYF.

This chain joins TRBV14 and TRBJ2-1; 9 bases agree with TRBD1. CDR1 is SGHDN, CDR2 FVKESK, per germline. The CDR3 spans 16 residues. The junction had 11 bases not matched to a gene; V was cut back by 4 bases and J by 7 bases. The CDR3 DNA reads TGTGCCAGCAGCCCATTAATCGGGACAGGGCAAAATGAGCAGTTCTTC. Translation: CASSPLIGTGQNEQFF.

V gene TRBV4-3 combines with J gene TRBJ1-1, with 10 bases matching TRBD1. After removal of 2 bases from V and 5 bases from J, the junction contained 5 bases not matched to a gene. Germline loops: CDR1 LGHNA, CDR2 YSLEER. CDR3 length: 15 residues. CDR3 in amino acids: CASSQLRTGGTEAFF. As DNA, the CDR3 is TGCGCCAGCAGCCAACTAAGGACAGGGGGGACTGAAGCTTTCTTT.

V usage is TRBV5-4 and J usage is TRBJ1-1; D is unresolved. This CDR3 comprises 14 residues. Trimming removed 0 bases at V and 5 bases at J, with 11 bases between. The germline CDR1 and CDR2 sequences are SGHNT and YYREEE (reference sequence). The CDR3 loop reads CASSLAGLITEAFF. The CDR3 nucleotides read TGTGCCAGCAGCTTGGCAGGTCTAATAACTGAAGCTTTCTTT.

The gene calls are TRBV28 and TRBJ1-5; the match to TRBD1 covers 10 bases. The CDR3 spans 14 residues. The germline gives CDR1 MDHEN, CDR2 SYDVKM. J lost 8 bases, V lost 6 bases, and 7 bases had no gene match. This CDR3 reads CASRTWTGGEPQHF. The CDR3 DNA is TGTGCCAGCAGAACTTGGACAGGGGGTGAGCCCCAGCATTTT. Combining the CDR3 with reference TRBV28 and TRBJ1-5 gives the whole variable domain DVKVTQSSRYLVKRTGEKVFLECVQDMDHENMFWYRQDPGLGLRLIYFSYDVKMKEKGDIPEGYSVSREKKERFSLILESASTNQTSMYLCASRTWTGGEPQHFGDGTRLSIL.

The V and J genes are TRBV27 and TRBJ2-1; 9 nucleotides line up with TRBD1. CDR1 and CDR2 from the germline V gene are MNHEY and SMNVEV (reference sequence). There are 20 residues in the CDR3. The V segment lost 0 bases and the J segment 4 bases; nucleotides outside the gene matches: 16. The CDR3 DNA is TGTGCCAGCAGTTTATCGTTGGGACAGGGTTCCTTTGGGGTTTACAATGAGCAGTTCTTC. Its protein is CASSLSLGQGSFGVYNEQFF.

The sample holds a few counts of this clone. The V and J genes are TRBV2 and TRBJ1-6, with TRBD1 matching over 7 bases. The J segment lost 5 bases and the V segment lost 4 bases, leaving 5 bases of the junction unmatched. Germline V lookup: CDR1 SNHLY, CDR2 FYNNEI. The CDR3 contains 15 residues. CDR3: CASSARGLNNSPLHF. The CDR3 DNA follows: TGTGCCAGCAGTGCCAGGGGGTTAAATAATTCACCCCTCCACTTT.

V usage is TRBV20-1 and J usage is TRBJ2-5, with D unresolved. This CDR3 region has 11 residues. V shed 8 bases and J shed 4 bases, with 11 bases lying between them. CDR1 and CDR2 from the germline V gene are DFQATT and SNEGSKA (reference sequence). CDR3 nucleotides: TGCAGTCCGCTATGGTCAGAGACCCAGTACTTC. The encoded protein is CSPLWSETQYF.

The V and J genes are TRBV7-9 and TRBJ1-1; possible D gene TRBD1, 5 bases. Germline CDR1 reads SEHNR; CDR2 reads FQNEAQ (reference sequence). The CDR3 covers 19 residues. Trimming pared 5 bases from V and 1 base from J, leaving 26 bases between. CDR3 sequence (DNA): TGTGCCAGCAGCCGTAGATATGGGACCGGGGGAGGAAGGAACACTGAAGCTTTCTTT. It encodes CASSRRYGTGGGRNTEAFF.

This chain's CDR3 is CASSRTSRDTGELFF. In DNA, the CDR3 is TGTGCCAGCTCAAGGACTAGCCGAGACACCGGGGAGCTGTTTTTT. The chain employs TRBV18 and TRBJ2-2; TRBD2 matches 8 bases. The V and J ends lost 5 bases and 3 bases, in that order; junction bases with no gene match: 5. Per the germline V gene, CDR1 is KGHSH and CDR2 is LQKENI. The CDR3 has 15 amino acids.

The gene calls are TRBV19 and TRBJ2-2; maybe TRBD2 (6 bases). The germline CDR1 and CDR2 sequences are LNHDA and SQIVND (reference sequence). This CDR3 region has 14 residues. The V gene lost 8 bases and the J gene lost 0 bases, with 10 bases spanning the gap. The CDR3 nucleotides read TGTGCCAGTGGGGGGACTGCGAACACCGGGGAGCTGTTTTTT. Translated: CASGGTANTGELFF.

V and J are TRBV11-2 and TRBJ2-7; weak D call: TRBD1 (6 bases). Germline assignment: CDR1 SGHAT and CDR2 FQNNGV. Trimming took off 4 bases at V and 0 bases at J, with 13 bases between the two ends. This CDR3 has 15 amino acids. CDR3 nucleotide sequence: TGTGCCAGCAGCTCGGGACACTTAAGCTCCTACGAGCAGTACTTC. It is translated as CASSSGHLSSYEQYF. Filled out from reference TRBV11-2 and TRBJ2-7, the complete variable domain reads EAGVAQSPRYKIIEKRQSVAFWCNPISGHATLYWYQQILGQGPKLLIQFQNNGVVDDSQLPKDRFSAERLKGVDSTLKIQPAKLEDSAVYLCASSSGHLSSYEQYFGPGTRLTVT.

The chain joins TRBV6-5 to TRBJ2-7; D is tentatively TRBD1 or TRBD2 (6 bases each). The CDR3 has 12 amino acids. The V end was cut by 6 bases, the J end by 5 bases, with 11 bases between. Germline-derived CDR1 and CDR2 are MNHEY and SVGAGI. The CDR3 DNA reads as TGTGCCAGCAGCATCCGGGGGCACGAGCAGTACTTC. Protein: CASSIRGHEQYF.

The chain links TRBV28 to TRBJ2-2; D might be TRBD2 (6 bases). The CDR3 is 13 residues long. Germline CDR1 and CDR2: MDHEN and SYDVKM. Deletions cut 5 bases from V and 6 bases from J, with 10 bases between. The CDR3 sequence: CASSTSPPGELFF. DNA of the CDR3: TGTGCCAGCAGTACTAGCCCCCCCGGGGAGCTGTTTTTT.

CDR3 DNA sequence: TGCAGCGTTGAAGATCAGAAGGAGGCAGGAAAGCAGTTCTTC. It translates to CSVEDQKEAGKQFF. V is TRBV29-1 and J is TRBJ2-1; D possibly corresponds to TRBD2 (5 bases). This CDR3 comprises 14 residues. V dropped 0 bases and J dropped 11 bases, with 17 bases sitting between them. The germline gives CDR1 SQVTM, CDR2 ANQGSEA.

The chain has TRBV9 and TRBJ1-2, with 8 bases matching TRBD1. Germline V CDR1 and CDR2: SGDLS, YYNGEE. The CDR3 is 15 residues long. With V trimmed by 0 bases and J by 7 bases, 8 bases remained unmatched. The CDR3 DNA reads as TGTGCCAGCAGCGTAGAGTCCGGGACAGGTAGTGGCTACACCTTC. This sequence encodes CASSVESGTGSGYTF.

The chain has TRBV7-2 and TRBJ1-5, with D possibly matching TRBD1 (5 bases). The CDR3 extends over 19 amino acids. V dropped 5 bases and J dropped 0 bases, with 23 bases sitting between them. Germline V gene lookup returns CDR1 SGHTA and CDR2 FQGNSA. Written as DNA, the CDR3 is TGTGCCAGCAGCCTCCCGGCAGGGACTGTGGAATATAGCAATCAGCCCCAGCATTTT. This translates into CASSLPAGTVEYSNQPQHF. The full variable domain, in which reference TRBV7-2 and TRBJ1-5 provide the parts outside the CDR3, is GAGVSQSPSNKVTEKGKDVELRCDPISGHTALYWYRQSLGQGLEFLIYFQGNSAPDKSGLPSDRFSAERTGGSVSTLTIQRTQQEDSAVYLCASSLPAGTVEYSNQPQHFGDGTRLSIL.

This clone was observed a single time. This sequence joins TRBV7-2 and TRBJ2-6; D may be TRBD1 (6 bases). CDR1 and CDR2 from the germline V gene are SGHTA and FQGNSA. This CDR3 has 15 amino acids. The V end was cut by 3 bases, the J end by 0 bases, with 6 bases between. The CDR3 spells CASSLDSSGANVLTF. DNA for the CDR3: TGTGCCAGCAGCTTGGACAGCTCTGGGGCCAACGTCCTGACTTTC.

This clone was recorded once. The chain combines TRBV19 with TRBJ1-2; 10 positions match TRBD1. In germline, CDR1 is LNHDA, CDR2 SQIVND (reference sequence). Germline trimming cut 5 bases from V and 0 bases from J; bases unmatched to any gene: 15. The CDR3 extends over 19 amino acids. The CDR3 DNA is TGTGCCAGTAGTTTTCACCAACCGGGACAGGGGACAGCTAACTATGGCTACACCTTC. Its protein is CASSFHQPGQGTANYGYTF. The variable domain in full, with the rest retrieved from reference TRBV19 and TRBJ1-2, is DGGITQSPKYLFRKEGQNVTLSCEQNLNHDAMYWYRQDPGQGLRLIYYSQIVNDFQKGDIAEGYSVSREKKESFPLTVTSAQKNPTAFYLCASSFHQPGQGTANYGYTFGSGTRLTVV.

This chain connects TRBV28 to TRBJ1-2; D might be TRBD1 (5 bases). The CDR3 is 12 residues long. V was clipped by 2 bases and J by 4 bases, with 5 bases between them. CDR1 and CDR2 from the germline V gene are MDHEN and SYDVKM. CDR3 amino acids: CASSLGAYGYTF. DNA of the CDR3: TGTGCCAGCAGTTTAGGGGCCTATGGCTACACCTTC.

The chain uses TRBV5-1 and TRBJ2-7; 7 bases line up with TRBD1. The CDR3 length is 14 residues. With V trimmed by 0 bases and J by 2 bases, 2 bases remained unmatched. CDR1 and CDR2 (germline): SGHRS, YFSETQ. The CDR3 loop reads CASSLGQGPYEQYF. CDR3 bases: TGCGCCAGCAGCTTGGGACAGGGTCCCTACGAGCAGTACTTC.

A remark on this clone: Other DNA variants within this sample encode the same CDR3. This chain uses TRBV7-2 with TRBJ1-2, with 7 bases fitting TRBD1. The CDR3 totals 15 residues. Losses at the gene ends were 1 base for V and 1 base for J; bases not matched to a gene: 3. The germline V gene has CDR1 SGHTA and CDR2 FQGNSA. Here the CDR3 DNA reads TGTGCCAGCAGCTTAGGCGGGACAGATAACTATGGCTACACCTTC. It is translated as CASSLGGTDNYGYTF. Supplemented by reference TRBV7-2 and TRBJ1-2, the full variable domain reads GAGVSQSPSNKVTEKGKDVELRCDPISGHTALYWYRQSLGQGLEFLIYFQGNSAPDKSGLPSDRFSAERTGGSVSTLTIQRTQQEDSAVYLCASSLGGTDNYGYTFGSGTRLTVV.

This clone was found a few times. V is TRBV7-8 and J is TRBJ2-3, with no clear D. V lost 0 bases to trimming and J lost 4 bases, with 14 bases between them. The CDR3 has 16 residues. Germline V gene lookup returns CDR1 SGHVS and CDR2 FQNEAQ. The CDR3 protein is CASSLALTARADTQYF. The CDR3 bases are TGTGCCAGCAGCTTAGCTCTAACAGCTCGGGCAGATACGCAGTATTTT.